The 6 T cell receptor beta chains reported below all come from one sample, sequenced in a study of OX40 agonist ivuxolimab in advanced cancers. TCRdb's copy holds only in-frame clones and misses some; the assay was immunoSEQ multiplex PCR. The table has fewer than 70,000 clones, 87% seen once; the top ten hold 16%. Material: CD4+ or CD8+ T cells sorted from blood, obtained in a trial of the OX40 agonist ivuxolimab. These receptors all stem from an adult with an advanced solid tumor such as melanoma, head and neck, liver or kidney cancer.

The V and J genes are TRBV6-5 and TRBJ2-3; D possibly corresponds to TRBD2 (6 bases). In germline, CDR1 is MNHEY, CDR2 SVGAGI. V was cut by 7 bases and J by 3 bases, with 11 bases left in between. This CDR3 is 13 amino acids long. This chain's CDR3 is CASMSGVTDTQYF. The CDR3 DNA sequence: TGTGCCAGCATGTCGGGAGTAACAGATACGCAGTATTTT.

The chain is built from TRBV29-1 and TRBJ1-2; D uncertain. This CDR3 spans 15 amino acids. Germline V gives CDR1 SQVTM, CDR2 ANQGSEA. Trimming stripped 6 bases from V and 3 bases from J, with 20 bases between. CDR3 amino acids: CSVDTVGEEDYGYTF. The DNA for the CDR3 is TGCAGCGTGGATACCGTCGGCGAGGAGGACTATGGCTACACCTTC.

V and J are TRBV5-1 and TRBJ2-3, with a weak D call TRBD1 (6 bases). CDR1 SGHRS and CDR2 YFSETQ come from the germline V gene. Deletions cut 7 bases from V and 1 base from J, with 13 bases between. The CDR3 extends over 14 amino acids. Here the CDR3 reads CASELTGGTDTQYF. Here the CDR3 DNA reads TGCGCCAGCGAATTGACAGGAGGCACAGATACGCAGTATTTT.

The chain is built from TRBV11-3 and TRBJ2-1; D gene unclear. V was cut by 11 bases and J by 12 bases, with 8 bases left in between. The CDR3 covers 8 residues. CDR1 is SGHNT, CDR2 YENEEA, per germline. DNA for the CDR3: TGTGCCCCCCCCTGGCAGTTCTTC. Translated: CAPPWQFF. Filled out from reference TRBV11-3 and TRBJ2-1, the complete variable domain reads EAGVVQSPRYKIIEKKQPVAFWCNPISGHNTLYWYLQNLGQGPELLIRYENEEAVDDSQLPKDRFSAERLKGVDSTLKIQPAELGDSAVYLCAPPWQFFGPGTRLTVL.

The chain links TRBV5-1 to TRBJ2-3, with D tentatively TRBD1 (5 bases). V gave up 5 bases and J gave up 1 base, with 11 bases separating them. The CDR3 covers 14 residues. Germline V gene sequence: CDR1 SGHRS, CDR2 YFSETQ. The CDR3 protein is CASRLQGGTDTQYF. The CDR3 nucleotides are TGCGCCAGCAGGTTGCAGGGCGGCACAGATACGCAGTATTTT.

The genes are TRBV11-2 and TRBJ1-2, with 8 positions matching TRBD1. Trimming cost V 6 bases and J 2 bases; bases outside gene matches: 5. This CDR3 region has 14 residues. Germline V gene sequence: CDR1 SGHAT, CDR2 FQNNGV. CDR3 region: CASRHRDRNYGYTF. The CDR3 coding sequence is TGTGCCAGCAGGCACCGGGACAGGAACTATGGCTACACCTTC.